The clone carrying this T cell receptor beta chain was seen a single time. Per the germline V gene, CDR1 is MNHNY and CDR2 is SVGAGI (reference sequence). The CDR3 is 15 amino acids. V was cut by 1 base and J by 2 bases, with 11 bases left in between. Under the authors' procedure: Estimates of nucleated cell counts were drawn from the amplification of reference gene primers. Sequencing was performed with immunoSEQ multiplex PCR; in TCRdb, only in-frame clones are kept and a portion is missing. The D gene and trimming were derived from the DNA, and the V and J assignments and clone size from that table. The top ten hold around 2.3% of the sample, which has some 270,000 clones, nearly 90% seen once. The sample originates from a study of blood T cell repertoires in COVID-19. Study as a whole: Researchers got acute and convalescent COVID-19 samples from the United States, Italy and Spain. In each case, the material was cDNA or gDNA derived from T cells, B-cell-depleted T cells, or PBMCs.

Enrolment of Seattle patients took place during active infection, and they were followed longitudinally. This TCR was sampled from a woman between 55 and 75 years old with COVID-19, enrolled during active disease. The rearrangement uses TRBV6-6 and TRBJ1-1; perhaps TRBD1 as D (5 bases). Sequencing was performed on peripheral blood. The CDR3 here is CASSYFGTGNTEAFF. For the CDR3, the DNA is TGTGCCAGCAGTTACTTCGGAACAGGTAACACTGAAGCTTTCTTT.